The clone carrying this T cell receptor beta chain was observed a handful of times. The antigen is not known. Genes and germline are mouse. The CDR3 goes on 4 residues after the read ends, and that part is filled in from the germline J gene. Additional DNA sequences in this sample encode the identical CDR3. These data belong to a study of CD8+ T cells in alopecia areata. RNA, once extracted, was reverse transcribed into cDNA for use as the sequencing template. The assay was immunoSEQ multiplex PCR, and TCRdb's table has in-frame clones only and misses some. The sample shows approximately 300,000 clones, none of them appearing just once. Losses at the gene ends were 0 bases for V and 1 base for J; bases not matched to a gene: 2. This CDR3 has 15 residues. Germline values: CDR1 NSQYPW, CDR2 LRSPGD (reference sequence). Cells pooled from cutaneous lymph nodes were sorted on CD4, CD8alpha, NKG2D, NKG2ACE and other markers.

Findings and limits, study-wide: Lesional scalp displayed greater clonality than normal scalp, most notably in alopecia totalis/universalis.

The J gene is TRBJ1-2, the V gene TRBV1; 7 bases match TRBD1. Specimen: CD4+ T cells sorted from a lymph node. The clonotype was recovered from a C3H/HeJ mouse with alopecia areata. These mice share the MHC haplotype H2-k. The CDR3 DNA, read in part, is TGCACCTGCAGTGCAGATCAGGGGGGAAACTCC. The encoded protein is CTCSADQGGNS. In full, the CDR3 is CTCSADQGGNSDYTF.